The 18 T cell receptor beta chains reported below all come from one sample, sequenced in a study of blood T cell repertoires in COVID-19. Clones were read by immunoSEQ multiplex PCR, and TCRdb kept only the in-frame ones, dropping some. Of around 250,000 clones in the sample, around 86% were seen once. Sequenced sample: PBMCs or T cells enriched from blood (not recorded which). The origin of the receptors is a woman aged 45-60 years who had recovered from COVID-19.

This CDR3 reads CASSLGAGAPYEQYF. DNA of the CDR3: TGTGCCAGCAGTTTAGGAGCGGGAGCACCCTACGAGCAGTACTTC. This chain uses TRBV27 with TRBJ2-7, with 8 bases matching TRBD2. This CDR3 is 15 amino acids long. The ends lost 2 bases at V and 2 bases at J; junction bases unmatched: 5. Germline assignment: CDR1 MNHEY and CDR2 SMNVEV (reference sequence).

The chain employs TRBV5-5 and TRBJ2-7, with D hard to call. The V and J ends lost 4 bases and 0 bases respectively, with 14 bases between them. CDR1 is SGHKS and CDR2 is YYEKEE in the germline V gene (reference sequence). This CDR3 spans 15 amino acids. The CDR3 sequence: CASSPTWAYSYEQYF. The CDR3 region has the DNA TGTGCCAGCAGCCCCACTTGGGCCTACTCCTACGAGCAGTACTTC.

In this sample, this clone turned up a few times. The chain recombines TRBV28 with TRBJ1-5, with TRBD1 as a possible D gene (6 bases). The ends were cut back, 5 bases at V and 0 bases at J, with 17 bases in the middle. Germline CDR1 reads MDHEN; CDR2 reads SYDVKM. The CDR3 extends over 17 amino acids. The CDR3 DNA reads as TGTGCCAGCAGTCCCGCGGGGGGCTCCTATAGCAATCAGCCCCAGCATTTT. This translates into CASSPAGGSYSNQPQHF.

The chain combines TRBV3-1 (or the pseudogene TRBV3-2) with TRBJ2-7; 11 nucleotides align to TRBD1. Germline-derived CDR1 and CDR2 are LGHDT and YNNKEL (reference sequence). The CDR3 contains 13 residues. J lost 9 bases, V lost 4 bases, and 5 bases had no gene match. The DNA for the CDR3 is TGTGCCAGCAGCCGGGACAGGGGGTTGGGGCAGTACTTC. Its translation: CASSRDRGLGQYF.

The chain combines TRBV20-1 with TRBJ1-5; D is undetermined. This CDR3 region has 13 residues. The V gene lost 3 bases and the J gene lost 6 bases, with 12 bases spanning the gap. Germline V gene lookup returns CDR1 DFQATT and CDR2 SNEGSKA (reference sequence). The CDR3 DNA reads TGCAGTGCTAGTAGCGGGGATAGTCAGCCCCAGCATTTT. Protein sequence: CSASSGDSQPQHF.

The rearrangement joins TRBV28 to TRBJ1-1; no clear D. CDR3 length: 14 amino acids. V dropped 6 bases and J dropped 4 bases, with 15 bases sitting between them. Germline V lookup: CDR1 MDHEN, CDR2 SYDVKM. CDR3 amino acids: CASSVRRWGTEAFF. In nucleotides, the CDR3 is TGTGCCAGCAGCGTCAGGAGGTGGGGCACTGAAGCTTTCTTT.

This chain uses TRBV24-1 with TRBJ1-1; perhaps TRBD1 as D (6 bases). The CDR3 spans 17 residues. The germline CDR1 and CDR2 sequences are KGHDR and SFDVKD. The V end lost 3 bases, the J end lost 6 bases, and 22 bases lay between the germline ends. This CDR3 is CATSDRPGQSTSPEAFF. The DNA for the CDR3 is TGTGCCACCAGTGATCGTCCCGGACAGTCTACATCCCCTGAAGCTTTCTTT.

The chain uses TRBV11-2 and TRBJ2-4, with D maybe TRBD1 (5 bases). This CDR3 contains 15 residues. V was pared by 0 bases and J by 8 bases, with 14 bases between. CDR1 SGHAT and CDR2 FQNNGV come from the germline V gene. The CDR3 sequence: CASSLEGGRVYIQYF. The CDR3 coding sequence is TGTGCCAGCAGCTTAGAGGGTGGCAGGGTGTACATTCAGTACTTC.

The V gene is TRBV4-1, the J gene TRBJ2-7; 12 bases fit TRBD1. Germline CDR1 MGHRA, CDR2 YSYEKL. V lost 4 bases and J lost 6; bases outside the gene matches: 7. This CDR3 is 15 amino acids long. CDR3 loop: CASSRGGQGAGEQYF. In DNA form, the CDR3 reads TGCGCCAGCAGCCGAGGGGGACAGGGGGCTGGCGAGCAGTACTTC.

The chain uses TRBV27 and TRBJ2-7; 9 positions match TRBD2. The V and J ends lost 0 bases and 0 bases, in that order; junction bases with no gene match: 0. This CDR3 has 15 amino acids. The germline CDR1 and CDR2 sequences are MNHEY and SMNVEV (reference sequence). CDR3 sequence reads: CASSLSLAGSYEQYF. DNA of the CDR3: TGTGCCAGCAGTTTATCACTAGCGGGCTCCTACGAGCAGTACTTC.

The rearrangement uses TRBV6-5 and TRBJ1-2; D is perhaps TRBD1 (6 bases). Germline V CDR1 and CDR2: MNHEY, SVGAGI. The CDR3 extends over 14 amino acids. Trimming removed 6 bases from V and 5 bases from J, with 16 bases in between. DNA for the CDR3: TGTGCCAGCAGCGCCACGAAGGGGGGGTATGGCTACACCTTC. Translation gives CASSATKGGYGYTF.

The V call is TRBV19, the J call TRBJ2-7; 10 bases line up with TRBD2. Germline V lookup: CDR1 LNHDA, CDR2 SQIVND (reference sequence). Germline trimming cut 9 bases from V and 1 base from J; bases unmatched to any gene: 6. The CDR3 consists of 14 residues. CDR3 sequence: CASTSGIWSYEQYF. DNA for the CDR3: TGTGCCAGCACTAGCGGGATCTGGTCCTACGAGCAGTACTTC.

The chain carries TRBV25-1 and TRBJ1-4, with a tentative D call TRBD1 (5 bases). Looked up from germline, CDR1 is MGHDK and CDR2 is SYGVNS. The V end lost 6 bases, the J end lost 8 bases, and 19 bases lay between the germline ends. The CDR3 has 15 amino acids. The CDR3 loop is CASRAWGGGGEKLFF. In DNA form, the CDR3 reads TGTGCCAGCAGGGCCTGGGGTGGCGGGGGAGAAAAACTGTTTTTT.

The chain is built from TRBV28 and TRBJ2-5; the match to TRBD2 covers 7 bases. Trimming at V came to 5 bases and at J to 2 bases, leaving 5 bases not matched to a gene. The CDR3 sequence is 14 residues long. The germline V gene encodes CDR1 MDHEN and CDR2 SYDVKM. CDR3 in amino acids: CASSRPSGQETQYF. The CDR3 DNA is TGTGCCAGCAGTCGTCCTAGCGGACAAGAGACCCAGTACTTC.

J is TRBJ2-7 and V is TRBV28; 8 bases are shared with TRBD1. This CDR3 region has 13 residues. Germline V gene sequence: CDR1 MDHEN, CDR2 SYDVKM. V gave up 5 bases and J gave up 5 bases; unmatched junction bases: 5. The DNA of the CDR3 is TGTGCCAGCAGTCCTATGACAGGGGACGAGCAGTACTTC. Its protein product is CASSPMTGDEQYF.

J is TRBJ1-4 and V is TRBV28; tentative D call: TRBD1 (6 bases). CDR3 size: 15 residues. Germline CDR1 MDHEN, CDR2 SYDVKM. Trimming shortened V by 6 bases and J by 4 bases, and 15 bases separated the two germline ends. This CDR3 reads CASRLGGGINEKLFF. CDR3 nucleotides: TGTGCCAGCAGACTAGGGGGGGGAATTAATGAAAAACTGTTTTTT.

CDR3 bases: TGTGCCAGCAGCCAGGACACAGTCCTCACTGAAGCTTTCTTT. Its translation: CASSQDTVLTEAFF. The chain is built from TRBV3-1 (or the pseudogene TRBV3-2) and TRBJ1-1, with TRBD1 as a possible D gene (5 bases). Deletions cut 3 bases from V and 4 bases from J, with 12 bases between. This CDR3 is built from 14 residues. Germline CDR1 and CDR2: LGHDT and YNNKEL (reference sequence).

The chain employs TRBV3-1 (or the pseudogene TRBV3-2) and TRBJ2-7; TRBD1 is a possible D gene (5 bases). The CDR3 extends over 16 amino acids. The germline V and J ends were trimmed by 0 bases and 5 bases, with 17 bases remaining between them. Germline CDR1 and CDR2: LGHDT and YNNKEL (reference sequence). The CDR3, as DNA: TGTGCCAGCAGCCAAGATAACCCCCAGGGTCTGCACGAGCAGTACTTC. This codes for CASSQDNPQGLHEQYF.